This is a list of T cell receptor beta chains from one sample in a study of blood T cell repertoires in COVID-19. The assay was immunoSEQ multiplex PCR, and TCRdb's table has in-frame clones only and misses some. Of tens of thousands of clones listed, approximately 79% are singletons. Sequenced input: peripheral blood. These receptors all come from a man aged 65 to 85 with acute or convalescent COVID-19. CDR3s include the opening cysteine and the closing phenylalanine or tryptophan. Each record gives: J gene, D gene, V gene, clone size, CDR3 DNA, CDR3 protein. D genes are given only for firm matches. Size values are once, few and many counts, or a class for expanded clones, and some rows have none.

TRBJ2-2 - TRBV11-2 - TGTGCCAGCAGCTTTCTTGGGGAGCTGTTTTTT CASSFLGELFF
TRBJ2-1 TRBD2 TRBV12-5 - TGTGCTAGTGGTTTGGCGGGGGGAAGGTGGAATGAGCAGTTCTTC CASGLAGGRWNEQFF
TRBJ2-2 TRBD1 TRBV10-3 - TGTGCCATCAGTTCGGGGACAGGGGATAGCACCGGGGAGCTGTTTTTT CAISSGTGDSTGELFF
TRBJ2-1 - TRBV7-8 - TGTGCCAGCAGCCTCAGGGTCGGCTACAATGAGCAGTTCTTC CASSLRVGYNEQFF
TRBJ2-1 TRBD2 TRBV27 few TGTGCCAGCAGTTTAATAGCGGGGGGTTTTAATGAGCAGTTCTTC CASSLIAGGFNEQFF
TRBJ2-3 - TRBV7-7 once TGTGCCAGCAGCCCGAGTGAGGGAACAGATACGCAGTATTTT CASSPSEGTDTQYF
TRBJ2-3 TRBD2 TRBV15 - TGTGCCACAAGACTAGCGGGGGGGTCAGATACGCAGTATTTT CATRLAGGSDTQYF
TRBJ2-1 - TRBV19 - TGTGCCAGTAGTATAGGGGTTCGGCGTCGGGGTGATGAGCAGTTCTTC CASSIGVRRRGDEQFF
TRBJ2-5 - TRBV28 - TGTGCCAGCAGTTTTCCCGGGACACCCAAAGAGACCCAGTACTTC CASSFPGTPKETQYF
TRBJ1-2 TRBD1 TRBV29-1 - TGCAGCGCTCGGACAGGGAACTATGGCTACACCTTC CSARTGNYGYTF
TRBJ2-2 - TRBV5-6 - TGTGCCAGCAGCTCTGCCCGGGGGACCGGGGAGCTGTTTTTT CASSSARGTGELFF
TRBJ1-2 TRBD1 TRBV10-3 - TGTGCCATCAGTGAGCCGGGACAGTCCTATGGCTACACCTTC CAISEPGQSYGYTF
TRBJ2-1 TRBD2 TRBV28 - TGTGCCAGCAGTCGCGGACTAGCTGGGTATAATGAGCAGTTCTTC CASSRGLAGYNEQFF
TRBJ1-4 - TRBV18 - TGTGCCAGCTCAGCAGGGACTAATGAAAAACTGTTTTTT CASSAGTNEKLFF
TRBJ2-5 - TRBV4-1 - TGCGCCAGCAGCCAAGAAGGGAGGCAAGAGACCCAGTACTTC CASSQEGRQETQYF
TRBJ1-4 - TRBV4-1 - TGCGCCAGCAGCCAAGATCCTCTGGGGCTTGGAGAAAAACTGTTTTTT CASSQDPLGLGEKLFF
TRBJ1-5 TRBD1 TRBV7-2 - TGTGCCAGCAGCTTCCGAGGCACCGGGACAGGAGGGGATCCCCAGCATTTT CASSFRGTGTGGDPQHF
TRBJ2-1 TRBD2 TRBV11-3 - TGTGCCAGCAGCTTAGGGGAGGGAAGAGGGAAGGGTGAGCAGTTCTTC CASSLGEGRGKGEQFF
TRBJ1-2 - TRBV3-1/TRBV3-2 few TGTGCCAGCAGCCTCCTCCGCGGGGAGGGTGGCTACACCTTC CASSLLRGEGGYTF
TRBJ2-1 TRBD2 TRBV19 - TGTGCCAGTAGACTCTGGCGGGGGGGCCCTGAGCAGTTCTTC CASRLWRGGPEQFF
TRBJ2-5 TRBD2 TRBV5-4 - TGTGCCAGCAGCTTGGTGTTAGCGGGGGATGAGACCCAGTACTTC CASSLVLAGDETQYF
TRBJ2-4 - TRBV19 - TGTGCCAGTAGCAGGATTGAGGGGGGGAAAAACATTCAGTACTTC CASSRIEGGKNIQYF
TRBJ2-2 TRBD1 TRBV19 - TGTGCCAGTAGTTCCGGGACAGCCGCGAACACCGGGGAGCTGTTTTTT CASSSGTAANTGELFF
TRBJ2-3 - TRBV10-2 - TGCGCCAGCAGTGAGCGGCAGCGAGGCACAGATACGCAGTATTTT CASSERQRGTDTQYF
TRBJ2-1 TRBD1 TRBV5-5 - TGTGCCAGCAGCTTAGGGGGCCAACCCTACAATGAGCAGTTCTTC CASSLGGQPYNEQFF
TRBJ1-5 - TRBV7-2 - TGTGCCAGCAGCTTCGGAGAAAATCAGCCCCAGCATTTT CASSFGENQPQHF
TRBJ1-6 TRBD1 TRBV5-1 - TGCGCCAGCAGCGTACAGGGGGCGAGTAATTCACCCCTCCACTTT CASSVQGASNSPLHF
TRBJ1-4 - TRBV5-5 - TGTGCCAGCAGCATACGTACAGGGTCGACTAATGAAAAACTGTTTTTT CASSIRTGSTNEKLFF
TRBJ2-1 TRBD1 TRBV6-2/TRBV6-3 - TGTGCCAGCAGTTGCTCCCGCGACAGGGAAGATAATGAGCAGTTCTTC CASSCSRDREDNEQFF
TRBJ1-2 - TRBV28 - TGTGCCAGCACTCACTGGACAACCTTGGGCTACACCTTC CASTHWTTLGYTF
TRBJ2-3 TRBD2 TRBV4-1 - TGCGCCAGCAGCCAAGTGGGGCCGGGACTAGCGGGGGGCCGCACCACAGATACGCAGTATTTT CASSQVGPGLAGGRTTDTQYF
TRBJ2-1 TRBD2 TRBV14 - TGTGCCAGCCGAATATCAACGGGGGGGCGAGATGAGCAGTTCTTC CASRISTGGRDEQFF
TRBJ1-5 - TRBV7-8 - TGTGCCAGCAGCTTGGGGGGGGGAGGCAATCAGCCCCAGCATTTT CASSLGGGGNQPQHF
TRBJ2-5 - TRBV18 - TGTGCCAGCTCACCAAACAGTGGAGAGACCCAGTACTTC CASSPNSGETQYF
TRBJ2-1 TRBD1 TRBV5-4 - TGTGCCAGCAGTCCGACCGGGACAGGGGACTACAATGAGCAGTTCTTC CASSPTGTGDYNEQFF
TRBJ1-2 - TRBV27 - TGTGCCAGCAGTTTACCCGGGGGATATGGCTACACCTTC CASSLPGGYGYTF
TRBJ1-1 - TRBV5-4 - TGTGCCAGCAGCCAGGGGAGGGCTGAAGCTTTCTTT CASSQGRAEAFF
TRBJ2-5 TRBD1 TRBV5-1 - TGCGCCAGCAGCTTGACAGGGGGCCAAGAGACCCAGTACTTC CASSLTGGQETQYF
TRBJ2-7 TRBD1 TRBV7-2 - TGTGCCAGCAGCTCCTGGACAGGGATGAACGAGCAGTACTTC CASSSWTGMNEQYF
TRBJ1-1 - TRBV11-3 - TGTGCCAGCAGCTTACTCTCTATTGGGAACACTGAAGCTTTCTTT CASSLLSIGNTEAFF
TRBJ1-2 - TRBV3-1/TRBV3-2 - TGTGCCAGCAGCCCCACTGGGGGCCTCGCTAACTATGGCTACACCTTC CASSPTGGLANYGYTF
TRBJ2-2 - TRBV7-6 - TGTGCCAGCAGCTTAGGGACATCGAACACCGGGGAGCTGTTTTTT CASSLGTSNTGELFF